The TCR beta chain described here comes from a study of identical twins. Comments on this clonotype: Its antigen remains unknown.

Whole-study results and caveats: Partial confounding of zero-insertion analyses by invariant MAIT and iNKT cells was possible.

TCRdb re-called the 5' RACE reads through MiXCR, storing one row per CDR3 protein. This sample has hundreds of thousands of distinct CDR3 sequences, with 15% to 20% found just once. Trimming shortened V by 3 bases and J by 4 bases, and 13 bases separated the two germline ends. Germline lookup yields CDR1 MNHEY and CDR2 SMNVEV (reference sequence). CDR3 length: 15 amino acids. The same sample was also studied in work on T cells expressing NK-cell markers.

The sequence derives from a woman younger than 35 in good health. The source material was PBMCs. This chain joins TRBV27 and TRBJ2-1, with D hard to call. CDR3 nucleotide sequence: TGTGCCAGCAGTTTTCGTCTTACGATTTACAATGAGCAGTTCTTC. It specifies CASSFRLTIYNEQFF.